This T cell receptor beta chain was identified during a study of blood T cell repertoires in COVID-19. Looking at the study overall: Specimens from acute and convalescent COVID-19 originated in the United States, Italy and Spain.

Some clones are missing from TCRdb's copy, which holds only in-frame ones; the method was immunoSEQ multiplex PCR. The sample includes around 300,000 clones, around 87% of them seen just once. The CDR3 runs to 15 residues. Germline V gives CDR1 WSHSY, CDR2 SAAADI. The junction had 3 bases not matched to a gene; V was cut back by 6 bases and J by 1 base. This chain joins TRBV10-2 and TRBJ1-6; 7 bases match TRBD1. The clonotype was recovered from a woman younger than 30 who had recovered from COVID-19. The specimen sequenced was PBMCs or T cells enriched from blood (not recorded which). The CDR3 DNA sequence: TGCGCCAGCAGAGCGACAGGGTCCTATAATTCACCCCTCCACTTT. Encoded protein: CASRATGSYNSPLHF.